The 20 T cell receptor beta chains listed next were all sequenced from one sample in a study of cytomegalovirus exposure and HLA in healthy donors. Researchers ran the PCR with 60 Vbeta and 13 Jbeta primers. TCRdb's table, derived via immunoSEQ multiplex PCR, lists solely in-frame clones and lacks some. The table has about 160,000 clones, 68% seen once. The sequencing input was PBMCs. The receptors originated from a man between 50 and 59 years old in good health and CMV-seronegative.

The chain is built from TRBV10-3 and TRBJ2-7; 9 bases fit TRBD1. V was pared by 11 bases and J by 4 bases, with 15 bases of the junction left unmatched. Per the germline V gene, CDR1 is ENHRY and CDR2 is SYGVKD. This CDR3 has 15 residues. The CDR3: CASSGSDRGEYEQYF. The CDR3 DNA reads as TGTGCCTCATCAGGGTCAGACAGGGGGGAGTACGAGCAGTACTTC.

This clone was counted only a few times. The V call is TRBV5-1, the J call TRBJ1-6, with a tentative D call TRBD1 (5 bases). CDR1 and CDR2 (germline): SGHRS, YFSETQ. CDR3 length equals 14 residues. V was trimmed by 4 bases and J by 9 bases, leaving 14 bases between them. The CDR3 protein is CASSPSQGSSPLHF. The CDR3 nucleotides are TGCGCCAGCAGCCCCTCTCAGGGAAGTTCACCCCTCCACTTT.

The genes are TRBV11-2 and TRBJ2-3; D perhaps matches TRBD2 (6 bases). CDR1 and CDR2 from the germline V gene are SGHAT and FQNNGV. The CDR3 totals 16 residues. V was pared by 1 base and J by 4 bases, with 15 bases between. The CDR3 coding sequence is TGTGCCAGCAGCTTAGCGTTGTCAGGGAGGCCAGATACGCAGTATTTT. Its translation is CASSLALSGRPDTQYF.

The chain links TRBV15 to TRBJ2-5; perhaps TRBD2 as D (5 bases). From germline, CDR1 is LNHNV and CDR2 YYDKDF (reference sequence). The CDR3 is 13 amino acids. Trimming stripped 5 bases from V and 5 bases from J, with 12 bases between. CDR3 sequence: CATSPRTRETQYF. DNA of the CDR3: TGTGCCACCAGCCCACGGACTCGGGAGACCCAGTACTTC.

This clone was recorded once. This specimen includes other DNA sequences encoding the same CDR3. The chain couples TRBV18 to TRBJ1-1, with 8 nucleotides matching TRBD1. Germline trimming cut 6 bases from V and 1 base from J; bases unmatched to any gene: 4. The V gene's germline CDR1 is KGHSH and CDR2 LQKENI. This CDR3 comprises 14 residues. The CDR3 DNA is TGTGCCAGCTCGCCGGACAGGGCGAACACTGAAGCTTTCTTT. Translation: CASSPDRANTEAFF. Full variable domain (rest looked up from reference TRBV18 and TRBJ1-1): NAGVMQNPRHLVRRRGQEARLRCSPMKGHSHVYWYRQLPEEGLKFMVYLQKENIIDESGMPKERFSAEFPKEGPSILRIQQVVRGDSAAYFCASSPDRANTEAFFGQGTRLTVV.

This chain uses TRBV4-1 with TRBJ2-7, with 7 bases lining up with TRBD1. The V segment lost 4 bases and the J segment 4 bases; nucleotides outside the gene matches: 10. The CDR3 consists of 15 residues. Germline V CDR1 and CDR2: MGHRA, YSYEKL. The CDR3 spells CASSREDRENYEQYF. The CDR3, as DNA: TGCGCCAGCAGCCGTGAAGACAGGGAAAATTACGAGCAGTACTTC.

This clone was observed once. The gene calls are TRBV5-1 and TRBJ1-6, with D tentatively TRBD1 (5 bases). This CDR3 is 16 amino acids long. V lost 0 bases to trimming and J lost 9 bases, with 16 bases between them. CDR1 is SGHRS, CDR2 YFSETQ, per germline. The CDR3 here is CASSLAPGRVSSPLHF. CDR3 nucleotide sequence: TGCGCCAGCAGCTTGGCACCGGGCAGGGTGAGTTCACCCCTCCACTTT. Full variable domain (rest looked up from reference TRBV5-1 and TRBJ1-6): KAGVTQTPRYLIKTRGQQVTLSCSPISGHRSVSWYQQTPGQGLQFLFEYFSETQRNKGNFPGRFSGRQFSNSRSEMNVSTLELGDSALYLCASSLAPGRVSSPLHFGNGTRLTVT.

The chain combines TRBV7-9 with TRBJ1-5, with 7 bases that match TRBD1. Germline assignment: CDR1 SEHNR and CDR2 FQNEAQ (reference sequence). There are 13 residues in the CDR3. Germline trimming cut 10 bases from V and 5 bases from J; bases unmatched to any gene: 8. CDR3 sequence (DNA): TGTGCCACCCGACAGGGTGGGGATCAGCCCCAGCATTTT. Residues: CATRQGGDQPQHF.

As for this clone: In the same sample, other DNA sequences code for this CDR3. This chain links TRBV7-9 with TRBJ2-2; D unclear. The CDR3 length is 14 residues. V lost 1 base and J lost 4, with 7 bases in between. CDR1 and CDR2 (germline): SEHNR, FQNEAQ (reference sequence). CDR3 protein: CASSLGVVTGELFF. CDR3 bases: TGTGCCAGCAGCTTAGGAGTGGTCACCGGGGAGCTGTTTTTT.

DNA of the CDR3: TGCGCCAGCAGCAGGAGGACAGGGCCGAACACTGAAGCTTTCTTT. Protein product: CASSRRTGPNTEAFF. V is TRBV5-1 and J is TRBJ1-1; 8 nucleotides align to TRBD1. Germline lookup yields CDR1 SGHRS and CDR2 YFSETQ. The CDR3 totals 15 residues. The ends lost 4 bases at V and 1 base at J; junction bases unmatched: 6.

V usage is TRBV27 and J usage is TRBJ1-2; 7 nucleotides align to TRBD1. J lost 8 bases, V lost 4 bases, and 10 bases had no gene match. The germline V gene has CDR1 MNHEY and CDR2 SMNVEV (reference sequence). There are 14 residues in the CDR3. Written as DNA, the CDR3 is TGTGCCAGCAGTTCCGGGACAGCCCTTAAAGGCTACACCTTC. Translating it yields CASSSGTALKGYTF.

The CDR3 reads CASSGTGGIGELFF. Here the CDR3 DNA reads TGTGCCAGCAGCGGGACAGGGGGAATCGGGGAGCTGTTTTTT. The chain recombines TRBV11-2 with TRBJ2-2, with 11 nucleotides matching TRBD1. The ends lost 5 bases at V and 7 bases at J; junction bases unmatched: 3. CDR1 and CDR2 (germline): SGHAT, FQNNGV. The CDR3 length is 14 residues.

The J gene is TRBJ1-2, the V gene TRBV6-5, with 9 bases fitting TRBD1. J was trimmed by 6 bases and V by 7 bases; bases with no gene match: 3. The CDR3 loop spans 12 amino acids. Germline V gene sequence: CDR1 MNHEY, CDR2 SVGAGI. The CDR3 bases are TGTGCCAGCACCACAGGGGGCGATGGCTACACCTTC. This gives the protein CASTTGGDGYTF.

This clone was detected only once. The CDR3 nucleotides read TGTGCCAGCAGTTACAGAGTTCCCTTTTCCTACGAGCAGTACTTC. This codes for CASSYRVPFSYEQYF. V and J are TRBV6-5 and TRBJ2-7; D gene unclear. CDR3 length: 15 amino acids. Trimming left V 2 bases short and J 1 base short, with 12 bases between. The germline V gene has CDR1 MNHEY and CDR2 SVGAGI.

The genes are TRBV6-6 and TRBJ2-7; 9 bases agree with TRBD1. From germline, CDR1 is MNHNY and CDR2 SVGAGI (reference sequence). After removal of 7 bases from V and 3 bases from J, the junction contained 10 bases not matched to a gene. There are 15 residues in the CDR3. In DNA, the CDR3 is TGTGCCAGCACCTTAAGACAGGGGGGATTCTACGAGCAGTACTTC. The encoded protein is CASTLRQGGFYEQYF.

The CDR3 is CASSHLDSGNTIYF. In DNA form, the CDR3 reads TGCGCCAGCAGCCATCTCGACAGTGGAAACACCATATATTTT. V usage is TRBV4-1 and J usage is TRBJ1-3, with TRBD1 as a possible D gene (5 bases). The V and J ends lost 3 bases and 3 bases respectively, with 9 bases between them. The V gene's germline CDR1 is MGHRA and CDR2 YSYEKL. The length of the CDR3 is 14 residues.

Written as DNA, the CDR3 is TGTGCTAGACAGGGAAACAGGAGCCCCATGAACACTGAAGCTTTCTTT. It specifies CARQGNRSPMNTEAFF. The chain uses TRBV25-1 and TRBJ1-1; 7 bases match TRBD1. The germline V gene has CDR1 MGHDK and CDR2 SYGVNS. This CDR3 is 16 amino acids long.

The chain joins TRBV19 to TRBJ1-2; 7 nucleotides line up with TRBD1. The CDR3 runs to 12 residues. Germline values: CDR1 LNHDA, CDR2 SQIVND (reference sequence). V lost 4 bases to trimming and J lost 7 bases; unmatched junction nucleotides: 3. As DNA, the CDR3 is TGTGCCAGTAGTAGTCGACAGGGTGGCTACACCTTC. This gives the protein CASSSRQGGYTF. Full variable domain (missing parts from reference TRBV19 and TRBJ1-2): DGGITQSPKYLFRKEGQNVTLSCEQNLNHDAMYWYRQDPGQGLRLIYYSQIVNDFQKGDIAEGYSVSREKKESFPLTVTSAQKNPTAFYLCASSSRQGGYTFGSGTRLTVV.

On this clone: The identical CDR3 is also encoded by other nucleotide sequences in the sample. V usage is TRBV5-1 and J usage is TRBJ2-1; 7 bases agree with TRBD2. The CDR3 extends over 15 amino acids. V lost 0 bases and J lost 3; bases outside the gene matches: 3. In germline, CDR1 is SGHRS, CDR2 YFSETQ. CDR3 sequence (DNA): TGCGCCAGCAGCTTGGGCAGGGACTACTACAATGAGCAGTTCTTC. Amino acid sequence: CASSLGRDYYNEQFF.

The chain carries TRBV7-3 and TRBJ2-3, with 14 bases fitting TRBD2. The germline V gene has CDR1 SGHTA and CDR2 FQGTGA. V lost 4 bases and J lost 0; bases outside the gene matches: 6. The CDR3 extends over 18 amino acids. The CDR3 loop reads CASSSTSGGAGSTDTQYF. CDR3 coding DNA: TGTGCCAGCAGCTCGACTAGCGGGGGGGCCGGGAGCACAGATACGCAGTATTTT.